This section outlines one TCR beta chain sequence together with its context. Germline and junction disagree at one end, which may indicate a read error. The sample belongs to a study of a mutant IDH1 vaccine in newly diagnosed glioma. Data came from immunoSEQ multiplex PCR; TCRdb stores just in-frame clones and leaves some out. The sample consists of around 64,000 clones, 80% to 90% of them appearing once. The CDR3 extends over 15 amino acids. Germline V gene sequence: CDR1 SSHAT, CDR2 FNYEAQ (reference sequence). Sample time point: baseline, week 1 (first vaccination visit). Indicated treatment: pre-vaccination baseline after standard-of-care therapy.

V is TRBV7-7 and J is TRBJ1-2; 7 positions match TRBD1. The TCR originated in a young woman with glioma. Some clones in this sample may be carry-over from other donors' samples. The specimen comprised peripheral blood mononuclear cells (PBMCs), sampled from a glioma patient treated with radiotherapy, temozolomide or both. The CDR3 DNA sequence: TGTGCTAGCAGCGAAGTGGGACAGACCCTCTATGGCTACACCTTC. Translated: CASSEVGQTLYGYTF.